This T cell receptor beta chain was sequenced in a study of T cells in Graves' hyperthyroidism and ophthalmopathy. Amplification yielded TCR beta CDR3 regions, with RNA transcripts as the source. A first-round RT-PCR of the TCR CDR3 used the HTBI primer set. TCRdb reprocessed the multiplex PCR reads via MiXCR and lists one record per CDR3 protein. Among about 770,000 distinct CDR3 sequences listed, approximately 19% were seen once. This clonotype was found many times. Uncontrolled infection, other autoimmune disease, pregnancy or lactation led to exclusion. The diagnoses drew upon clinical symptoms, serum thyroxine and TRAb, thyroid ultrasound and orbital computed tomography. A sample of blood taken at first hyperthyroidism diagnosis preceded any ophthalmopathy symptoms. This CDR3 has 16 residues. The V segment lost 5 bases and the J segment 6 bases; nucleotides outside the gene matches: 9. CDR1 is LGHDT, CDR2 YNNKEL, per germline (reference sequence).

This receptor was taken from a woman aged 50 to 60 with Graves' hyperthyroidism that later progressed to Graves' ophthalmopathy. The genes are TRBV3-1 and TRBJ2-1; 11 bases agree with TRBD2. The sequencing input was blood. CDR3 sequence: CASSTLSGGAFNEQFF. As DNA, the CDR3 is TGTGCCAGCAGCACCCTTAGCGGGGGGGCCTTCAATGAGCAGTTCTTC.